This T cell receptor beta chain comes out of a study of shared clonotypes between healthy human individuals. Study-level background: The study used three CD4 naive, three CD4 memory, two CD8 naive and one CD8 memory plate per donor.

Replicate sorted-subset PCRs were loaded with approximately 200 ng DNA, roughly 33,000 T cell genomes. The repertoire was sequenced with immunoSEQ multiplex PCR; TCRdb's copy has only in-frame clones and lacks some. The repertoire holds around 200,000 clones, with about 66% as singletons. There are 16 residues in the CDR3. J was trimmed by 6 bases and V by 2 bases; bases with no gene match: 12. CDR1 and CDR2 from the germline V gene are SGDLS and YYNGEE. Sequenced: memory CD4+ T cells sorted from blood. Subset meaning: CD45RA-negative fraction. The receptor was isolated from a young man in good health. The J gene is TRBJ2-3, the V gene TRBV9; 7 bases match TRBD2. Here the CDR3 DNA reads TGTGCCAGCAGCGTCGATAGCGGGCCCGGGAGGGATACGCAGTATTTT. Translated, it gives CASSVDSGPGRDTQYF.